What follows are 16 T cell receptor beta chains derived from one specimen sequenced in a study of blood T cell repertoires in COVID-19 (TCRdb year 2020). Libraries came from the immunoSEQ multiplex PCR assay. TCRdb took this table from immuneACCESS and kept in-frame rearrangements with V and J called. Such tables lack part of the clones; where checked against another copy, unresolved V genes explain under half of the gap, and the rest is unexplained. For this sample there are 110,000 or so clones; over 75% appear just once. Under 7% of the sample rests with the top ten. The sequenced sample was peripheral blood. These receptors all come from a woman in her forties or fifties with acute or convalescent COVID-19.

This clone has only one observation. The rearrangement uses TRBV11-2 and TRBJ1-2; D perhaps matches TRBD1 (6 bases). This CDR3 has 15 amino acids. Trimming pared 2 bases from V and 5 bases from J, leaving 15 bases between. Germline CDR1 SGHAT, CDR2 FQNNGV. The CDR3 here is CASSLSRRGPYGYTF. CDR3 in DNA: TGTGCCAGCAGCTTAAGCCGCAGGGGCCCGTATGGCTACACCTTC.

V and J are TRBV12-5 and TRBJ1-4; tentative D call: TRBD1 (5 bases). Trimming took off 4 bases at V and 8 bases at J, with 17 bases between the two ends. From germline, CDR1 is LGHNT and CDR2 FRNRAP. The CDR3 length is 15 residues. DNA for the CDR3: TGTGCTAGTGGTTCCCCCATCGGGGCGGGGGAAAAACTGTTTTTT. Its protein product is CASGSPIGAGEKLFF.

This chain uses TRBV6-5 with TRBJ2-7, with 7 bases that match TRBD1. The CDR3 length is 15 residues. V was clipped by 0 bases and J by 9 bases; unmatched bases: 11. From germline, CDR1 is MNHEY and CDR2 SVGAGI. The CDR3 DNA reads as TGTGCCAGCAGTTACTCCTCCGACAGGGCCGGTGGGCAGTACTTC. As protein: CASSYSSDRAGGQYF.

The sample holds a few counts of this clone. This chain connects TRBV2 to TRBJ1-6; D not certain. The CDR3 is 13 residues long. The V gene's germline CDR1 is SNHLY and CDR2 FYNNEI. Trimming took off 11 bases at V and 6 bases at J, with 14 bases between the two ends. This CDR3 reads CAEGKGVNSPLHF. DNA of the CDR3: TGTGCCGAGGGAAAGGGCGTTAATTCACCCCTCCACTTT.

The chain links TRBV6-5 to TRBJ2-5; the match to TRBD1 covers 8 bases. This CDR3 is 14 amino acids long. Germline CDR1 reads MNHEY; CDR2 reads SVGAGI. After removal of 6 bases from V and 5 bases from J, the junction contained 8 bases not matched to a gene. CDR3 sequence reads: CASSSGTGGETQYF. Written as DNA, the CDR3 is TGTGCCAGCAGCTCCGGGACAGGCGGGGAGACCCAGTACTTC.

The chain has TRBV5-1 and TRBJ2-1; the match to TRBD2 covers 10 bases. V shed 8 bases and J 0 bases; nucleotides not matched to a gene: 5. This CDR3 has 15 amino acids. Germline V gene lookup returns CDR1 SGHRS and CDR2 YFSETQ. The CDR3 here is CASGSGGASYNEQFF. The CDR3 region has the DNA TGCGCCAGTGGGAGCGGGGGGGCCTCCTACAATGAGCAGTTCTTC.

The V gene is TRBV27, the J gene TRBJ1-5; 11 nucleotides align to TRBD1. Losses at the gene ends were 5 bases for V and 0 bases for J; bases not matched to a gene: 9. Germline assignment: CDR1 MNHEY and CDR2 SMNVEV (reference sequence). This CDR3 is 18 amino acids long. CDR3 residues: CASSPGTGGTGSNQPQHF. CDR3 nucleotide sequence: TGTGCCAGCAGTCCGGGGACAGGGGGGACGGGTAGCAATCAGCCCCAGCATTTT.

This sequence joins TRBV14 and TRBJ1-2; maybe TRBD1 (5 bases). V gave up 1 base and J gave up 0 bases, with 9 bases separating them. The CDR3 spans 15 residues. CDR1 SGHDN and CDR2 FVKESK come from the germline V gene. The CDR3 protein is CASSQVAGPNYGYTF. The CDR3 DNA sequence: TGTGCCAGCAGCCAAGTCGCAGGGCCTAACTATGGCTACACCTTC.

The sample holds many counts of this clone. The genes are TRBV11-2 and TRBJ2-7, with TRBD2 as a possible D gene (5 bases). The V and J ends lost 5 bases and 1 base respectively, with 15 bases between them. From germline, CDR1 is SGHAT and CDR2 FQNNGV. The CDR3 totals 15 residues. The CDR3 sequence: CASSRRAAPSYEQYF. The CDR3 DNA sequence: TGTGCCAGCAGCCGGCGGGCAGCGCCTTCCTACGAGCAGTACTTC.

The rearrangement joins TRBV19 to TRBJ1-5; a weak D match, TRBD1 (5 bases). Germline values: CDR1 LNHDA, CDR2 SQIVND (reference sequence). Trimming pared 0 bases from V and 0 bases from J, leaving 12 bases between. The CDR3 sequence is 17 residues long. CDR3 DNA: TGTGCCAGTAGTATAGATGTGGGACTGGATAGCAATCAGCCCCAGCATTTT. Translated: CASSIDVGLDSNQPQHF. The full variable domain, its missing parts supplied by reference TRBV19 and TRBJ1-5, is DGGITQSPKYLFRKEGQNVTLSCEQNLNHDAMYWYRQDPGQGLRLIYYSQIVNDFQKGDIAEGYSVSREKKESFPLTVTSAQKNPTAFYLCASSIDVGLDSNQPQHFGDGTRLSIL.

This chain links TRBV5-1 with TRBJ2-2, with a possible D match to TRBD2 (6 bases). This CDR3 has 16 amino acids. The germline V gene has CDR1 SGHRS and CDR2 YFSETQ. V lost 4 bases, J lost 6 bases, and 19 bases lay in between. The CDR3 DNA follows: TGCGCCAGCAGCCCTGCCGCGGGGCGCGTCTCCGGGGAGCTGTTTTTT. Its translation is CASSPAAGRVSGELFF.

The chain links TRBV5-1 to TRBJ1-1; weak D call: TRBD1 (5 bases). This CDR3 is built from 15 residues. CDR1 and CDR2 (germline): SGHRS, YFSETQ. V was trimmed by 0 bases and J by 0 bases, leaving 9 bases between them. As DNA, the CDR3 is TGCGCCAGCAGCTTGGGGGGCGTGTTGAACACTGAAGCTTTCTTT. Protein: CASSLGGVLNTEAFF.

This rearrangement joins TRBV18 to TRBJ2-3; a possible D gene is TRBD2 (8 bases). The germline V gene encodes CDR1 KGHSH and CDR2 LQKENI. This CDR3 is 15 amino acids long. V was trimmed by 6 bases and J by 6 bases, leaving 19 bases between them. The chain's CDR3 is CASSPREGAGDTQYF. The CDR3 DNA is TGTGCCAGCTCCCCTCGGGAGGGGGCGGGCGATACGCAGTATTTT.

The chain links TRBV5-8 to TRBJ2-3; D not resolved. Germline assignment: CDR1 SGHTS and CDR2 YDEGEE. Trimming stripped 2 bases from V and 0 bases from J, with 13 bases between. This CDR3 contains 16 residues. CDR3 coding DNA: TGTGCCAGCAGCTTCTCTCGTTCTTCTAGCACAGATACGCAGTATTTT. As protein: CASSFSRSSSTDTQYF. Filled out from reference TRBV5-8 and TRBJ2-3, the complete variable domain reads EAGVTQSPTHLIKTRGQQATLRCSPISGHTSVYWYQQALGLGLQFLLWYDEGEERNRGNFPPRFSGRQFPNYSSELNVNALELEDSALYLCASSFSRSSSTDTQYFGPGTRLTVL.

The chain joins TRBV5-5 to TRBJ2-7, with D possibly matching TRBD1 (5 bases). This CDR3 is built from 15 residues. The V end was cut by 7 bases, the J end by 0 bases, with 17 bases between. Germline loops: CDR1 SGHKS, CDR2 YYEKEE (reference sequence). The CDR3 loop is CASRDSRRSSYEQYF. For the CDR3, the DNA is TGTGCCAGCCGAGACAGTCGCAGGAGCTCCTACGAGCAGTACTTC.

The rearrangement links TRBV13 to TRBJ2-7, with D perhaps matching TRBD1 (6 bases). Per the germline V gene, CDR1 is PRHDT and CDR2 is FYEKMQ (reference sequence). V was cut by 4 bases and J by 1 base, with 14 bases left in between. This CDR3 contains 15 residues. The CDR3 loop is CASSSSGELSYEQYF. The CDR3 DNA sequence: TGTGCCAGCAGCTCATCAGGGGAGTTGTCCTACGAGCAGTACTTC.